These 2 T cell receptor beta chains share one sample of origin, sequenced in a study of T cell repertoires in cytomegalovirus infection. In TCRdb, the reads were re-called with MiXCR into one record per CDR3 protein. Of some 230,000 distinct CDR3 sequences listed, 20% to 25% are singletons. Specimen: CD8+ T cells from PBMCs. Receptors originate from a human donor in good health (CMV status not recorded). Some clones in this sample may be carry-over from other donors' samples.

The chain joins TRBV15 to TRBJ1-2, with D perhaps matching TRBD1 (5 bases). Trimming took 5 bases from V and 7 from J, leaving 23 bases between them. This CDR3 is built from 16 residues. Per germline, CDR1 LNHNV and CDR2 YYDKDF (reference sequence). The CDR3 spells CATSGERQSHLAGYTF. CDR3 in DNA: TGTGCCACCAGCGGGGAAAGACAGTCCCACCTTGCTGGCTACACCTTC.

Worth noting for this clonotype: Being one base from a much bigger clone, this may be a read error. This chain connects TRBV6-5 to TRBJ2-5; 8 bases match TRBD2. Germline V gene lookup returns CDR1 MNHEY and CDR2 SVGAGI. The CDR3 is 15 residues long. CDR3 protein: CVSSLEAGEKETQYF. The CDR3 DNA follows: TGTGTCAGCAGCCTGGAAGCGGGGGAGAAGGAGACCCAGTACTTC.